This TCR beta chain was found in a study of blood T cell repertoires in COVID-19. Study at large: Material from acute and convalescent COVID-19 was sourced from the United States, Italy and Spain. Sources were T cells, B-cell-depleted T cells, or PBMCs; the material itself was cDNA or gDNA.

The authors' processing: It was from reference gene primer amplification that nucleated cell counts were estimated. TCRdb's copy holds only in-frame clones and misses some; the assay was immunoSEQ multiplex PCR. That table is the source of V, J and clone size, and D and trimming were worked out from the DNA. The top ten hold over 2% of the sample, which has 95,000 to 130,000 clones, approximately 82% seen once. The V gene's germline CDR1 is SGHAT and CDR2 FQNNGV. V shed 1 base, J shed 5 bases, and the junction held 14 bases outside the gene matches. The CDR3 loop spans 19 amino acids. What was sequenced was peripheral blood. This TCR was recovered from a man aged 25 to 40 with acute or convalescent COVID-19. This chain connects TRBV11-2 to TRBJ1-6; 7 bases line up with TRBD1. This CDR3 reads CASSLAGGDRYGNNSPLHF. CDR3 in DNA: TGTGCCAGCAGCTTAGCCGGTGGGGACAGATATGGGAATAATTCACCCCTCCACTTT.